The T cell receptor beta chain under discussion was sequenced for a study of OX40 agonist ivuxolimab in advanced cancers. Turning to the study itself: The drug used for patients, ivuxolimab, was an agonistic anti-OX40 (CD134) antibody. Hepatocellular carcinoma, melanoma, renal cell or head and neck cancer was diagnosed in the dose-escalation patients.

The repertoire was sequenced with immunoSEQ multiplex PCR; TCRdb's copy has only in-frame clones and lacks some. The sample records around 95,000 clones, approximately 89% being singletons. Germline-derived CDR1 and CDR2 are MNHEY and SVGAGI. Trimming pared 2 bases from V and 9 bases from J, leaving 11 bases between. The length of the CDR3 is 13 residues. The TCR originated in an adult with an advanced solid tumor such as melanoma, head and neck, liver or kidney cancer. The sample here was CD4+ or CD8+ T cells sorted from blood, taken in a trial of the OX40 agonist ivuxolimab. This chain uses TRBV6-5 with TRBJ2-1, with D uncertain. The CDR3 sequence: CASSYLRTGEQFF. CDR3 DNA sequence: TGTGCCAGCAGTTACCTTAGAACGGGTGAGCAGTTCTTC.